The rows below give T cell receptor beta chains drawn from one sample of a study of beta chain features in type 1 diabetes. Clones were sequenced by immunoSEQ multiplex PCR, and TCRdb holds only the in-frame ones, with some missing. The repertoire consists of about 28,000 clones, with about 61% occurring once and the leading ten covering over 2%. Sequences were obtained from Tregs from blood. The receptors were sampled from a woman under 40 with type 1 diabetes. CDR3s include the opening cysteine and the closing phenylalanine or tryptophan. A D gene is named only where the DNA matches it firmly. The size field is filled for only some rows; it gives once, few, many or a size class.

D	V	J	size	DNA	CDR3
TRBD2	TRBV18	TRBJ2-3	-	TGTGCCAGCTCACCGGCGACTAGCGGCACAGATACGCAGTATTTT	CASSPATSGTDTQYF
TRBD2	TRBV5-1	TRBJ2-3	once	TGCGCCAGCGCCTACGGACTAGCGGGAGCGACCGTGACTAGCACAGATACGCAGTATTTT	CASAYGLAGATVTSTDTQYF
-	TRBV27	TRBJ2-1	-	TGTGCCAGCAGAGCAGGGTTTGCCTACAATGAGCAGTTCTTC	CASRAGFAYNEQFF
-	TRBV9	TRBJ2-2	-	TGTGCCAGCAGCGTAGTCGGGGGAGGAGCGGCCGGGGAGCTGTTTTTT	CASSVVGGGAAGELFF
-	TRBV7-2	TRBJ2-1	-	TGTGCCAGCCCCTCAGCTAAGGGGGCCTACAATGAGCAGTTCTTC	CASPSAKGAYNEQFF
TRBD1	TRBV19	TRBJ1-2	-	TGTGCCAGTAGCTCGACAGGGGCCTATGGCTACACCTTC	CASSSTGAYGYTF
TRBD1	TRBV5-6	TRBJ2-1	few	TGTGCCAGCAGACCACAGGGGACCGGTGAGCAGTTCTTC	CASRPQGTGEQFF
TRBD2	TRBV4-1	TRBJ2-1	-	TGCGCCAGCAGCCCCCCTAGCGGGAGGGGTTACAATGAGCAGTTCTTC	CASSPPSGRGYNEQFF
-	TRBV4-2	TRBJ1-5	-	TGTGCCAGCAGCCAAGATCGGGGGAGTTTCCGGCATTTT	CASSQDRGSFRHF
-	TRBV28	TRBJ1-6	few	TGTGCCAGCAGTTTCAACGGCGGCTCCTATAATTCACCCCTCCACTTT	CASSFNGGSYNSPLHF
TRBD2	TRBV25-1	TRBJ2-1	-	TGTGCCAGCAGTAACGCGGGAGGCTACAATGAGCAGTTCTTC	CASSNAGGYNEQFF
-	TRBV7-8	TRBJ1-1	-	TGTGCCAGCAGCTCCTATTTTGGTGTCACTGAAGCTTTCTTT	CASSSYFGVTEAFF
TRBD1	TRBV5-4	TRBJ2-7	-	TGTGCCAGCAGCTTGGGGGACAGTGGTTTTGGTAGAGAGCAGTACTTC	CASSLGDSGFGREQYF
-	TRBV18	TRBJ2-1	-	TGTGCCAGCTCACCGTCAAGTTTGGGGACAGAGCAGTTCTTC	CASSPSSLGTEQFF
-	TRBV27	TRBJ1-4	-	TGTGCCAGCACCGGGGTCGGTGAAAAACTGTTTTTT	CASTGVGEKLFF
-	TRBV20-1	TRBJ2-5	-	TGCAGTGCCCACCCCTATGCGCAGTACTTC	CSAHPYAQYF
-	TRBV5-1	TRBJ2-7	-	TGCGCCAGCAGCTTGGGCTTTGGTCGGGAGCGGCCCCACGAGCAGTACTTC	CASSLGFGRERPHEQYF
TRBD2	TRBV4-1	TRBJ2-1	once	TGCGCCAGCAGCCAACGGCGGGCTAGCGGTGACAATGAGCAGTTCTTC	CASSQRRASGDNEQFF
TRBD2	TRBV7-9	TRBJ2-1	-	TGTGCCAGCAGCCCTTTAGCGGGGTCCTACAATGAGCAGTTCTTC	CASSPLAGSYNEQFF
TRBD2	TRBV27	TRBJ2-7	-	TGTGCCAGCAGTCCCTCCGTCGCCTTACTAGCGGAAAACTACGAGCAGTACTTC	CASSPSVALLAENYEQYF
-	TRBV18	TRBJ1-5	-	TGTGCCAGCTCACTCTACAGGGACCATCAGCCCCAGCATTTT	CASSLYRDHQPQHF
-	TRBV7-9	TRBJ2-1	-	TGTGCCAGCAGCTTAAGGGGGGGTGTGGAGCATGAGCAGTTCTTC	CASSLRGGVEHEQFF